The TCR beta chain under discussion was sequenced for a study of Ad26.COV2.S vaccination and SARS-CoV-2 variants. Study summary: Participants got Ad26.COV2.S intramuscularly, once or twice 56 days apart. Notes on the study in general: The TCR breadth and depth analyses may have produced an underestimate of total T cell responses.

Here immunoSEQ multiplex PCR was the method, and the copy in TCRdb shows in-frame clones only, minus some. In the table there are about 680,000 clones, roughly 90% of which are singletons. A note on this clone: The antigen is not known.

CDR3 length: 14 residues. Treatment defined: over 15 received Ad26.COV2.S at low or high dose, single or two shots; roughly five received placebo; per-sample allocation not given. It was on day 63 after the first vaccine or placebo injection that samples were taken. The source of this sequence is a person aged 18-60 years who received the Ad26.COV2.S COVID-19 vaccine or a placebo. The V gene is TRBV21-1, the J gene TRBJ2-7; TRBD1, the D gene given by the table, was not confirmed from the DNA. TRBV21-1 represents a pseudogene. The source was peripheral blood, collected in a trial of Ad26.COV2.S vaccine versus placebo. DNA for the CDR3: TGTGCCAGCAGCACTCCGGGACAGCCCTACGAGCAGTACTTC. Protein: CASSTPGQPYEQYF.